The 24 T cell receptor beta chains presented below share a single source sample, sequenced in a study of blood T cell repertoires in COVID-19. Sequencing was performed with immunoSEQ multiplex PCR; in TCRdb, only in-frame clones are kept and a portion is missing. The sample contains tens of thousands of clones, about 86% of which appear only once. The source material was peripheral blood. The source is a woman aged 70-85 years with acute or convalescent COVID-19.

V gene TRBV18 combines with J gene TRBJ1-4; the match to TRBD1 covers 7 bases. The CDR3 loop spans 16 amino acids. The germline gives CDR1 KGHSH, CDR2 LQKENI. V lost 3 bases and J lost 5; bases outside the gene matches: 9. The CDR3 DNA is TGTGCCAGCTCACCCCTCGGACAGGCCTCGAATGAAAAACTGTTTTTT. Translated: CASSPLGQASNEKLFF.

As regards this clone: The identical CDR3 is also encoded by other nucleotide sequences in the sample. The V and J genes are TRBV5-6 and TRBJ2-1, with 11 nucleotides matching TRBD2. This CDR3 spans 15 amino acids. The V segment lost 4 bases and the J segment 7 bases; nucleotides outside the gene matches: 7. CDR1 and CDR2 from the germline V gene are SGHDT and YYEEEE. CDR3 bases: TGTGCCAGCAGCCCAATAGCGGGAGGGCCGAATGAGCAGTTCTTC. Its translation: CASSPIAGGPNEQFF.

This rearrangement joins TRBV18 to TRBJ1-4; no reliable D call. The CDR3 sequence is 13 residues long. Germline assignment: CDR1 KGHSH and CDR2 LQKENI. Trimming left V 3 bases short and J 5 bases short, with 7 bases between. The CDR3 DNA follows: TGTGCCAGCTCACCTATCCAGAATGAAAAACTGTTTTTT. This encodes CASSPIQNEKLFF. Combining the CDR3 with reference TRBV18 and TRBJ1-4 gives the whole variable domain NAGVMQNPRHLVRRRGQEARLRCSPMKGHSHVYWYRQLPEEGLKFMVYLQKENIIDESGMPKERFSAEFPKEGPSILRIQQVVRGDSAAYFCASSPIQNEKLFFGSGTQLSVL.

The chain recombines TRBV6-5 with TRBJ2-7; the D gene is possibly TRBD1 (5 bases). V lost 2 bases and J lost 6, with 8 bases in between. Germline lookup yields CDR1 MNHEY and CDR2 SVGAGI. CDR3 length: 12 residues. This CDR3 reads CASSYRQGEQYF. CDR3 in DNA: TGTGCCAGCAGTTACCGTCAGGGCGAGCAGTACTTC.

The chain joins TRBV12-3 or TRBV12-4 to TRBJ1-2; D possibly corresponds to TRBD1 (5 bases). The CDR3 is 12 residues long. V was clipped by 8 bases and J by 4 bases, with 11 bases between them. Written as DNA, the CDR3 is TGTGCCAGCGGGGCTGTTGGCTATGGCTACACCTTC. Translated, it gives CASGAVGYGYTF.

The chain couples TRBV7-2 to TRBJ1-5; D is perhaps TRBD1 (5 bases). Trimming shortened V by 0 bases and J by 3 bases, and 9 bases separated the two germline ends. Germline lookup yields CDR1 SGHTA and CDR2 FQGNSA. The CDR3 totals 15 residues. The chain's CDR3 is CASSLAGQNNQPQHF. The CDR3 bases are TGTGCCAGCAGCTTAGCGGGGCAGAACAATCAGCCCCAGCATTTT.

The chain employs TRBV28 and TRBJ2-1; no definite D call. The germline gives CDR1 MDHEN, CDR2 SYDVKM. Trimming removed 6 bases from V and 0 bases from J, with 12 bases in between. The CDR3 contains 15 residues. The CDR3 nucleotides are TGTGCCAGCAGGCCTGGCGGTTCCTCCTACAATGAGCAGTTCTTC. This translates into CASRPGGSSYNEQFF. Complete variable domain (other parts from reference TRBV28 and TRBJ2-1): DVKVTQSSRYLVKRTGEKVFLECVQDMDHENMFWYRQDPGLGLRLIYFSYDVKMKEKGDIPEGYSVSREKKERFSLILESASTNQTSMYLCASRPGGSSYNEQFFGPGTRLTVL.

J is TRBJ2-1 and V is TRBV5-1; 7 nucleotides agree with TRBD2. V was clipped by 0 bases and J by 2 bases; unmatched bases: 2. Germline V lookup: CDR1 SGHRS, CDR2 YFSETQ. CDR3 length: 15 residues. The CDR3: CASSLGGTTYNEQFF. CDR3 bases: TGCGCCAGCAGCTTGGGAGGGACTACCTACAATGAGCAGTTCTTC.

The gene calls are TRBV9 and TRBJ2-5, with 13 bases lining up with TRBD2. The CDR3 runs to 16 residues. V dropped 7 bases and J dropped 1; count of bases not matched to a gene: 7. Germline V lookup: CDR1 SGDLS, CDR2 YYNGEE. This CDR3 is CASAVGLAGPQETQYF. The CDR3 bases are TGTGCCAGCGCCGTGGGACTAGCGGGACCCCAAGAGACCCAGTACTTC.

The rearrangement joins TRBV7-9 to TRBJ2-3; 7 nucleotides agree with TRBD2. This CDR3 spans 15 amino acids. Losses at the gene ends were 0 bases for V and 0 bases for J; bases not matched to a gene: 0. Per germline, CDR1 SEHNR and CDR2 FQNEAQ (reference sequence). CDR3 protein: CASSLASGSTDTQYF. The CDR3 DNA reads TGTGCCAGCAGCTTAGCTAGCGGGAGCACAGATACGCAGTATTTT. Full variable domain (missing parts from reference TRBV7-9 and TRBJ2-3): DTGVSQNPRHKITKRGQNVTFRCDPISEHNRLYWYRQTLGQGPEFLTYFQNEAQLEKSRLLSDRFSAERPKGSFSTLEIQRTEQGDSAMYLCASSLASGSTDTQYFGPGTRLTVL.

CDR3 amino acids: CASSLVGQGNEQYF. In DNA, the CDR3 is TGTGCCAGCAGCCTAGTGGGACAGGGGAACGAGCAGTACTTC. This chain uses TRBV4-2 with TRBJ2-7; 10 nucleotides line up with TRBD1. In germline, CDR1 is LGHNA, CDR2 YNFKEQ. The CDR3 consists of 14 residues. The V gene end was trimmed by 4 bases and the J gene end by 5 bases; junction bases not matched to a gene: 5.

V and J are TRBV7-3 and TRBJ2-3; possible D gene TRBD1, 5 bases. Germline V lookup: CDR1 SGHTA, CDR2 FQGTGA. This CDR3 has 15 amino acids. V lost 3 bases, J lost 6 bases, and 16 bases lay in between. This CDR3 is CASSFLPGASDTQYF. For the CDR3, the DNA is TGTGCCAGCAGCTTTCTGCCTGGGGCGTCCGATACGCAGTATTTT.

J is TRBJ2-1 and V is TRBV7-9, with 10 bases matching TRBD2. The trim removed 6 bases at V and 11 bases at J, leaving 7 bases unmatched. This CDR3 has 13 residues. CDR1 is SEHNR, CDR2 FQNEAQ, per germline (reference sequence). CDR3 DNA: TGTGCCAGCAGGAACCTTAGCGGGAGGAAGCAGTTCTTC. Its protein is CASRNLSGRKQFF.

The chain combines TRBV5-1 with TRBJ2-2, with TRBD1 matching 7 bases. Germline-derived CDR1 and CDR2 are SGHRS and YFSETQ. V dropped 3 bases and J dropped 1; count of bases not matched to a gene: 6. This CDR3 has 16 residues. The CDR3 sequence is CASSSQTGMNTGELFF. DNA for the CDR3: TGCGCCAGCAGCTCCCAGACAGGGATGAACACCGGGGAGCTGTTTTTT.

V is TRBV18 and J is TRBJ2-2; D perhaps matches TRBD1 (5 bases). Germline CDR1 is KGHSH and CDR2 is LQKENI. With 5 bases removed from V and 0 bases from J, the gap between germline ends came to 7 bases. CDR3 length equals 14 residues. The CDR3 loop reads CASSRQTNTGELFF. The CDR3 nucleotides are TGTGCCAGCTCAAGACAGACGAACACCGGGGAGCTGTTTTTT.

This chain joins TRBV27 and TRBJ2-1; D unresolved. This CDR3 spans 16 amino acids. V shed 7 bases and J shed 0 bases, with 16 bases lying between them. Germline V lookup: CDR1 MNHEY, CDR2 SMNVEV (reference sequence). CDR3 sequence reads: CASKFRVPSSYNEQFF. The CDR3 DNA reads TGTGCCAGCAAATTTCGGGTACCGAGCTCCTACAATGAGCAGTTCTTC.

On this clone itself: One junction end does not reproduce the germline sequence, and a read error may be involved. CDR3 sequence (DNA): TGTGCCAGCAGCTTACAAGCCGGCAGCCGGGTCTTT. Encoded protein: CASSLQAGSRVF. V gene TRBV7-9 combines with J gene TRBJ1-1; the D is unclear. Germline CDR1 is SEHNR and CDR2 is FQNEAQ (reference sequence). The CDR3 has 12 residues.

This chain connects TRBV7-9 to TRBJ2-7, with 8 bases matching TRBD1. Per the germline V gene, CDR1 is SEHNR and CDR2 is FQNEAQ (reference sequence). The V segment lost 5 bases and the J segment 4 bases; nucleotides outside the gene matches: 10. CDR3 length equals 15 residues. The CDR3 region has the DNA TGTGCCAGCAGCATGAACAGGGGGAGTATTTACGAGCAGTACTTC. This gives the protein CASSMNRGSIYEQYF.

This clone was detected once. The rearrangement joins TRBV11-3 to TRBJ2-5, with D unresolved. Germline assignment: CDR1 SGHNT and CDR2 YENEEA. This CDR3 comprises 13 residues. The ends were cut back, 3 bases at V and 4 bases at J, with 9 bases in the middle. The CDR3 region is CASSFGPTETQYF. The DNA for the CDR3 is TGTGCCAGCAGCTTCGGTCCCACAGAGACCCAGTACTTC.

This chain links TRBV5-5 with TRBJ2-5, with a tentative D call TRBD2 (5 bases). Trimming shortened V by 1 base and J by 1 base, and 11 bases separated the two germline ends. This CDR3 contains 15 residues. Per the germline V gene, CDR1 is SGHKS and CDR2 is YYEKEE (reference sequence). The CDR3, as DNA: TGTGCCAGCAGCTTGAGGGAGAGTACCCAAGAGACCCAGTACTTC. Its translation is CASSLRESTQETQYF.

J is TRBJ2-7 and V is TRBV15, with 10 bases fitting TRBD1. J was trimmed by 2 bases and V by 6 bases; bases with no gene match: 22. The CDR3 has 20 amino acids. CDR1 is LNHNV, CDR2 YYDKDF, per germline (reference sequence). The CDR3 protein is CATRETSRDRGNSAPYEQYF. CDR3 sequence (DNA): TGTGCCACCAGGGAAACAAGCCGGGACAGGGGAAATAGTGCCCCCTACGAGCAGTACTTC.

This clone showed up just once. V usage is TRBV4-2 and J usage is TRBJ1-1; no clear D. Germline loops: CDR1 LGHNA, CDR2 YNFKEQ. The CDR3 loop spans 13 amino acids. The V gene lost 0 bases and the J gene lost 1 base, with 3 bases spanning the gap. The chain's CDR3 is CASSQDRNTEAFF. The CDR3 DNA reads as TGTGCCAGCAGCCAAGACAGGAACACTGAAGCTTTCTTT.

This chain uses TRBV30 with TRBJ1-3, with D possibly matching TRBD1 (5 bases). V gave up 0 bases and J gave up 1 base, with 10 bases separating them. The CDR3 has 15 amino acids. The germline gives CDR1 GTSNPN, CDR2 SVGIG (reference sequence). CDR3 amino acids: CAWSVWGLSGNTIYF. The CDR3 nucleotides read TGTGCCTGGAGTGTCTGGGGCCTGTCTGGAAACACCATATATTTT.

The chain couples TRBV10-2 to TRBJ2-7; TRBD1 matches at 10 bases. Trimming at V came to 7 bases and at J to 3 bases, leaving 6 bases not matched to a gene. This CDR3 contains 14 residues. The V gene's germline CDR1 is WSHSY and CDR2 SAAADI. The CDR3 spells CASKPGQGNYEQYF. In nucleotides, the CDR3 is TGCGCCAGCAAACCGGGACAGGGGAACTACGAGCAGTACTTC.